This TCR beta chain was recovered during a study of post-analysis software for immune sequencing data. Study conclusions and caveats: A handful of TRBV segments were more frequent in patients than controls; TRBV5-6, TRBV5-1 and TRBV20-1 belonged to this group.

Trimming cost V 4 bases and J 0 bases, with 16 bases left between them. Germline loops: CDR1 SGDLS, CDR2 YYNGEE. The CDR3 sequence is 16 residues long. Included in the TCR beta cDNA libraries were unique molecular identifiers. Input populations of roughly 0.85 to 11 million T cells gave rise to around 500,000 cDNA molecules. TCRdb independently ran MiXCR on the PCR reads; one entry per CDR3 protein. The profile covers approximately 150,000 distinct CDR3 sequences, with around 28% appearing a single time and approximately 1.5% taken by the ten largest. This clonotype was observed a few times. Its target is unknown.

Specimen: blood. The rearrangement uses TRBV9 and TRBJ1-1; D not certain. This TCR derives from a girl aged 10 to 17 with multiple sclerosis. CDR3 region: CASSPTPSSMNTEAFF. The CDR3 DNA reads TGTGCCAGCAGCCCAACCCCATCGAGTATGAACACTGAAGCTTTCTTT.